The text below deals with one TCR beta chain. Use of 60 Vbeta and 13 Jbeta primers characterized the PCR. Produced via immunoSEQ multiplex PCR; TCRdb's table is partial and in-frame only. The table shows about 160,000 clones, with about 72% occurring only once. This entry belongs to a study of cytomegalovirus exposure and HLA in healthy donors. V was clipped by 3 bases and J by 5 bases, with 22 bases between them. CDR1 is KGHSH, CDR2 LQKENI, per germline. The CDR3 extends over 17 amino acids. The chain uses TRBV18 and TRBJ2-5; weak D call: TRBD2 (7 bases). This receptor was identified in a man between 45 and 60 years old in good health and CMV-seropositive. Sequencing was carried out using PBMCs. DNA of the CDR3: TGTGCCAGCTCACCCTCGACGGGGGGCGCCGTCGGGGAGACCCAGTACTTC. As protein: CASSPSTGGAVGETQYF. Full variable domain (outside the CDR3, taken from reference TRBV18 and TRBJ2-5): NAGVMQNPRHLVRRRGQEARLRCSPMKGHSHVYWYRQLPEEGLKFMVYLQKENIIDESGMPKERFSAEFPKEGPSILRIQQVVRGDSAAYFCASSPSTGGAVGETQYFGPGTRLLVL.